Below are 15 T cell receptor beta chains sequenced from a single sample in a study of metastatic and nonmetastatic thyroid tumors. TCRdb reprocessed the PCR reads using MiXCR. This table holds roughly 59,000 clones, around 15% found once. Ahead of thyroid surgery, no patient had received treatment of any kind. The specimen was blood. The receptors come from a male donor with papillary thyroid cancer or a benign thyroid nodule (not recorded which). Some clones in this sample may be carry-over from other donors' samples.

Many counts were recorded for this clone. The chain links TRBV12-3 or TRBV12-4 to TRBJ1-1; D gene uncertain. CDR3 size: 12 residues. Trimming removed 6 bases at V and 6 bases at J, with 11 bases between. CDR3 residues: CASSRSGAEAFF. CDR3 DNA sequence: TGTGCCAGCAGCCGAAGCGGGGCTGAAGCTTTCTTT.

In its sample, this clone was seen many times. This chain links TRBV10-3 with TRBJ2-7; D is possibly TRBD1 (5 bases). The CDR3 covers 13 residues. V lost 7 bases to trimming and J lost 6 bases, with 16 bases between them. The V gene's germline CDR1 is ENHRY and CDR2 SYGVKD. The CDR3 loop reads CAIMTDSHGEQYF. The CDR3 DNA follows: TGTGCCATCATGACCGACAGCCATGGCGAGCAGTACTTC.

In the case of this clone: A much larger clone is a single base away; this may be a read error. This rearrangement joins TRBV9 to TRBJ2-3; 12 bases fit TRBD2. The CDR3 has 16 residues. CDR1 and CDR2 (germline): SGDLS, YYNGEE. J was trimmed by 2 bases and V by 3 bases; bases with no gene match: 4. In DNA form, the CDR3 reads TGTGCCAGCAGCGCTAGCGGGGGGGCTATCACAGATACGCAGTATTTT. The encoded protein is CASSASGGAITDTQYF.

This clone was seen repeatedly, ten times or more. The V call is TRBV5-6, the J call TRBJ2-1; TRBD2 agrees at 14 bases. The ends lost 3 bases at V and 4 bases at J; junction bases unmatched: 6. CDR3 size: 17 residues. The germline V gene has CDR1 SGHDT and CDR2 YYEEEE. CDR3 sequence reads: CASSYGTSGSSYNEQFF. The CDR3 DNA is TGTGCCAGCAGCTACGGGACTAGCGGGAGTTCGTACAATGAGCAGTTCTTC.

This clone was picked up a small number of times. Germline and junction disagree at one end, which may indicate a read error. This chain connects TRBV6-4 to TRBJ1-2; D not resolved. This CDR3 region has 15 residues. The germline gives CDR1 MRHNA, CDR2 SNTAGT. CDR3 in amino acids: CASSNRENRNYCYTF. In nucleotides, the CDR3 is TGTGCCAGCAGTAACCGTGAGAATCGAAACTATTGCTACACCTTC.

This clone has ten or more counts. CDR3: CSAKLAGPIYNEQFF. The CDR3 DNA sequence: TGCAGTGCTAAACTAGCGGGACCGATCTACAATGAGCAGTTCTTC. This chain joins TRBV20-1 and TRBJ2-1; 10 bases map to TRBD2. The CDR3 covers 15 residues. After removal of 4 bases from V and 3 bases from J, the junction contained 6 bases not matched to a gene. CDR1 is DFQATT and CDR2 is SNEGSKA in the germline V gene (reference sequence).

The V and J genes are TRBV6-1 and TRBJ2-2, with 7 bases that match TRBD1. The CDR3 covers 15 residues. V trimming: 4 bases; J trimming: 3 bases; junction bases outside the gene matches: 5. Germline lookup yields CDR1 MNHNS and CDR2 SASEGT. The CDR3 protein is CASSVSTGDTGELFF. The CDR3 region has the DNA TGTGCCAGCAGTGTATCCACAGGGGACACCGGGGAGCTGTTTTTT.

This clone was seen at least ten times. The chain has TRBV12-3 or TRBV12-4 and TRBJ2-3; maybe TRBD1 (6 bases). Trimming left V 5 bases short and J 0 bases short, with 12 bases between. The CDR3 has 15 amino acids. CDR3 sequence reads: CASSARGTSTDTQYF. In DNA, the CDR3 is TGTGCCAGCAGTGCCAGGGGTACGAGCACAGATACGCAGTATTTT.

This clone was recorded at least ten times. V is TRBV27 and J is TRBJ1-2; no reliable D call. Germline CDR1 is MNHEY and CDR2 is SMNVEV (reference sequence). V was trimmed by 8 bases and J by 2 bases, leaving 12 bases between them. The CDR3 extends over 13 amino acids. The CDR3 DNA sequence: TGTGCCAGCCGACTAACGGGGAACTATGGCTACACCTTC. This translates into CASRLTGNYGYTF.

This clone was seen at least ten times. This chain uses TRBV20-1 with TRBJ2-5; no firm D call. This CDR3 is built from 13 residues. The ends were cut back, 1 base at V and 3 bases at J, with 9 bases in the middle. Germline CDR1 reads DFQATT; CDR2 reads SNEGSKA (reference sequence). The CDR3 DNA follows: TGCAGTGCTAGAGGGGCCTATGAAGAGACCCAGTACTTC. This gives the protein CSARGAYEETQYF.

This clone is a singleton in its sample. This chain joins TRBV7-8 and TRBJ2-1; tentatively, D is TRBD1 or TRBD2 (6 bases each). The CDR3 is 15 amino acids. CDR1 and CDR2 from the germline V gene are SGHVS and FQNEAQ. Trimming left V 1 base short and J 4 bases short, with 11 bases between. The CDR3 loop reads CASSLGGGQYNEQFF. As DNA, the CDR3 is TGTGCCAGCAGCTTAGGGGGAGGACAGTACAATGAGCAGTTCTTC.

This clone was picked up many times. V gene TRBV3-1 combines with J gene TRBJ1-2; D not certain. Germline loops: CDR1 LGHDT, CDR2 YNNKEL (reference sequence). The CDR3 loop spans 14 amino acids. V was cut by 4 bases and J by 4 bases, with 13 bases left in between. CDR3 in amino acids: CASSPPTGSYGYTF. The CDR3 region has the DNA TGTGCCAGCAGCCCCCCAACGGGGAGCTATGGCTACACCTTC. Based on the CDR3 plus reference TRBV3-1 and TRBJ1-2, the full variable domain is DTAVSQTPKYLVTQMGNDKSIKCEQNLGHDTMYWYKQDSKKFLKIMFSYNNKELIINETVPNRFSPKSPDKAHLNLHINSLELGDSAVYFCASSPPTGSYGYTFGSGTRLTVV.

This clone was detected ten times or more. The chain couples TRBV6-4 to TRBJ2-2; no definite D call. V lost 5 bases to trimming and J lost 4 bases, with 8 bases between them. The CDR3 sequence is 13 residues long. Germline assignment: CDR1 MRHNA and CDR2 SNTAGT. In nucleotides, the CDR3 is TGTGCCAGCAGTACCGACCCCACCGGGGAGCTGTTTTTT. It codes for CASSTDPTGELFF.

This clone was observed a handful of times. A read error may explain this, as a much larger clone is one base away. The chain joins TRBV7-2 to TRBJ1-1; D not certain. The CDR3 has 16 amino acids. The germline gives CDR1 SGHTA, CDR2 FQGNSA. The V gene lost 0 bases and the J gene lost 5 bases, with 16 bases spanning the gap. The CDR3 coding sequence is TGTGCCAGCAGCTTAGCGGTCCCCCGAAGGGTAACTGAAGCTTTCTTT. Translating it yields CASSLAVPRRVTEAFF. Full variable domain (outside the CDR3, taken from reference TRBV7-2 and TRBJ1-1): GAGVSQSPSNKVTEKGKDVELRCDPISGHTALYWYRQSLGQGLEFLIYFQGNSAPDKSGLPSDRFSAERTGGSVSTLTIQRTQQEDSAVYLCASSLAVPRRVTEAFFGQGTRLTVV.

The sample holds many counts of this clone. The gene calls are TRBV7-9 and TRBJ2-7; D unclear. V was shortened by 5 bases and J by 2 bases, with 19 bases between the two germline ends. There are 16 residues in the CDR3. Per the germline V gene, CDR1 is SEHNR and CDR2 is FQNEAQ (reference sequence). The CDR3 protein is CASSQTAAGPTYEQYV. DNA for the CDR3: TGTGCCAGCAGCCAGACTGCGGCAGGCCCTACCTACGAGCAGTACGTC.